The next 23 T cell receptor beta chains were all read from a single sample in a study of chemoradiotherapy in HPV16-positive cancers. The data were produced by immunoSEQ multiplex PCR, yet TCRdb's version contains in-frame clones alone and is incomplete. Of about 27,000 clones listed, about 93% are singletons. Sample: blood, taken from a patient who underwent chemoradiotherapy. The receptors were gathered from a human donor with HPV-associated anogenital cancer.

The J gene is TRBJ2-7, the V gene TRBV28; D is perhaps TRBD1 (5 bases). Germline CDR1 and CDR2: MDHEN and SYDVKM. V was cut by 2 bases and J by 9 bases, with 14 bases left in between. The CDR3 spans 13 residues. CDR3: CASSLQGLRGQYF. The CDR3 bases are TGTGCCAGCAGTTTACAGGGATTACGAGGGCAGTACTTC.

The J gene is TRBJ2-1, the V gene TRBV2, with D unresolved. Germline CDR1 is SNHLY and CDR2 is FYNNEI. There are 12 residues in the CDR3. The V and J ends lost 6 bases and 6 bases respectively, with 9 bases between them. CDR3 protein: CASRHDVNEQFF. The DNA of the CDR3 is TGTGCCAGCAGGCACGACGTCAATGAGCAGTTCTTC. Together with reference TRBV2 and TRBJ2-1, the CDR3 gives the full variable domain: EPEVTQTPSHQVTQMGQEVILRCVPISNHLYFYWYRQILGQKVEFLVSFYNNEISEKSEIFDDQFSVERPDGSNFTLKIRSTKLEDSAMYFCASRHDVNEQFFGPGTRLTVL.

This sequence joins TRBV19 and TRBJ2-1, with D possibly TRBD2 on 6 matching bases. This CDR3 contains 20 residues. Germline V gene sequence: CDR1 LNHDA, CDR2 SQIVND (reference sequence). The germline V and J ends were trimmed by 1 base and 0 bases, with 22 bases remaining between them. CDR3 nucleotide sequence: TGTGCCAGTAGTATAGTCCCAGGGAGGAGGTGGGGGAGCTCCTACAATGAGCAGTTCTTC. Translating gives CASSIVPGRRWGSSYNEQFF.

Only one count was recorded for this clone. This sequence joins TRBV10-2 and TRBJ2-5; D might be TRBD1 (5 bases). Germline V CDR1 and CDR2: WSHSY, SAAADI. Trimming left V 4 bases short and J 2 bases short, with 8 bases between. This CDR3 contains 13 residues. The CDR3 region is CASSVRGQETQYF. The CDR3 nucleotides are TGCGCCAGCAGTGTTAGGGGTCAAGAGACCCAGTACTTC.

The chain joins TRBV6-5 to TRBJ1-1; 11 bases align to TRBD1. The J segment lost 5 bases and the V segment lost 4 bases, leaving 6 bases of the junction unmatched. The CDR3 covers 15 residues. Germline assignment: CDR1 MNHEY and CDR2 SVGAGI. The CDR3 sequence: CASSSGTGGWTEAFF. The CDR3 region has the DNA TGTGCCAGCAGTTCCGGGACAGGGGGTTGGACTGAAGCTTTCTTT.

The count of this clone is one. The chain is built from TRBV6-1 and TRBJ1-5; D remains unclear. The CDR3 is 12 amino acids. The germline V and J ends were trimmed by 5 bases and 6 bases, with 8 bases remaining between them. In germline, CDR1 is MNHNS, CDR2 SASEGT. The CDR3 spells CASSPDVQPQHF. CDR3 nucleotide sequence: TGTGCCAGCAGTCCCGACGTTCAGCCCCAGCATTTT.

This clone has more than one count but fewer than ten. This chain uses TRBV5-4 with TRBJ1-6, with D hard to call. Trimming left V 1 base short and J 9 bases short, with 8 bases between. The germline CDR1 and CDR2 sequences are SGHNT and YYREEE (reference sequence). The CDR3 contains 13 residues. The CDR3 sequence is CASSLSEVSPLHF. In DNA, the CDR3 is TGTGCCAGCAGCTTGTCGGAGGTTTCACCCCTCCACTTT. Using reference TRBV5-4 and TRBJ1-6 for the parts outside the CDR3, the full variable domain is ETGVTQSPTHLIKTRGQQVTLRCSSQSGHNTVSWYQQALGQGPQFIFQYYREEENGRGNFPPRFSGLQFPNYSSELNVNALELDDSALYLCASSLSEVSPLHFGNGTRLTVT.

The chain recombines TRBV7-3 with TRBJ2-3, with no clear D. CDR3 length: 13 amino acids. Germline V gives CDR1 SGHTA, CDR2 FQGTGA. Trimming removed 2 bases from V and 6 bases from J, with 9 bases in between. The CDR3 DNA reads TGTGCCAGCAGCTTATCAGTGGGCGATACGCAGTATTTT. This sequence encodes CASSLSVGDTQYF.

This clone is a singleton in its sample. The chain carries TRBV28 and TRBJ2-5; 10 bases match TRBD2. J lost 4 bases, V lost 3 bases, and 11 bases had no gene match. Germline CDR1 and CDR2: MDHEN and SYDVKM. The CDR3 has 17 amino acids. This CDR3 reads CASSFGRASGSGETQYF. The CDR3 region has the DNA TGTGCCAGCAGTTTTGGCAGGGCTAGCGGGAGCGGAGAGACCCAGTACTTC.

The V and J genes are TRBV11-1 and TRBJ1-3; D uncertain. This CDR3 has 17 residues. Trimming took 6 bases from V and 0 from J, leaving 18 bases between them. Germline CDR1 is SGHAT and CDR2 is FQDESV (reference sequence). The CDR3 region is CASSSGVPSLSGNTIYF. Here the CDR3 DNA reads TGTGCCAGCAGTTCCGGGGTCCCGTCTCTCTCTGGAAACACCATATATTTT.

The J gene is TRBJ2-7, the V gene TRBV11-2, with 13 bases aligning to TRBD2. Germline CDR1 reads SGHAT; CDR2 reads FQNNGV. This CDR3 region has 15 residues. V was clipped by 4 bases and J by 2 bases; unmatched bases: 2. CDR3 sequence: CASSSGTSGAYEQYF. The CDR3 nucleotides are TGTGCCAGCAGCTCTGGGACTAGCGGGGCCTACGAGCAGTACTTC.

This clone came up a few times. The chain has TRBV19 and TRBJ1-5, with D uncertain. The germline V gene encodes CDR1 LNHDA and CDR2 SQIVND (reference sequence). This CDR3 spans 13 amino acids. Trimming stripped 10 bases from V and 0 bases from J, with 10 bases between. CDR3 loop: CATPGDSNQPQHF. The CDR3 coding sequence is TGTGCCACCCCGGGAGATAGCAATCAGCCCCAGCATTTT.

The V call is TRBV5-1, the J call TRBJ1-1; D uncertain. CDR3 length: 12 amino acids. Looked up from germline, CDR1 is SGHRS and CDR2 is YFSETQ. Trimming removed 1 base from V and 11 bases from J, with 12 bases in between. The DNA for the CDR3 is TGCGCCAGCAGCTTGAATCGGGATGCGGCTTTCTTT. Translating gives CASSLNRDAAFF. Full variable domain (rest looked up from reference TRBV5-1 and TRBJ1-1): KAGVTQTPRYLIKTRGQQVTLSCSPISGHRSVSWYQQTPGQGLQFLFEYFSETQRNKGNFPGRFSGRQFSNSRSEMNVSTLELGDSALYLCASSLNRDAAFFGQGTRLTVV.

The chain carries TRBV5-1 and TRBJ1-2; D unclear. Trimming shortened V by 4 bases and J by 5 bases, and 6 bases separated the two germline ends. Germline values: CDR1 SGHRS, CDR2 YFSETQ. This CDR3 region has 11 residues. The CDR3 DNA sequence: TGCGCCAGCAGCATTGGATATGGCTACACCTTC. This codes for CASSIGYGYTF.

V gene TRBV4-2 combines with J gene TRBJ2-3, with 8 bases aligning to TRBD1. CDR1 LGHNA and CDR2 YNFKEQ come from the germline V gene. Trimming cost V 1 base and J 7 bases; bases outside gene matches: 13. The CDR3 totals 17 residues. CDR3 sequence reads: CASSQGGTGYAGHTQYF. CDR3 nucleotides: TGTGCCAGCAGCCAAGGAGGGACAGGCTACGCGGGGCATACGCAGTATTTT.

The rearrangement joins TRBV7-3 to TRBJ2-5, with 8 bases matching TRBD1. The J segment lost 4 bases and the V segment lost 5 bases, leaving 3 bases of the junction unmatched. Germline lookup yields CDR1 SGHTA and CDR2 FQGTGA. This CDR3 has 13 residues. The CDR3, as DNA: TGTGCCAGCAGCATAGACAGGGGAGAGACCCAGTACTTC. It encodes CASSIDRGETQYF.

The CDR3 bases are TGTGCCAGCAGATTAGCGGGTGGGAACATTCAGTACTTC. It codes for CASRLAGGNIQYF. The chain joins TRBV6-5 to TRBJ2-4, with TRBD2 identical over 7 bases. The germline gives CDR1 MNHEY, CDR2 SVGAGI. The CDR3 has 13 amino acids. With 6 bases clipped from V and 7 bases from J, the junction kept 6 bases outside the gene matches.

The rearrangement uses TRBV5-1 and TRBJ2-7; D possibly corresponds to TRBD1 (6 bases). Germline values: CDR1 SGHRS, CDR2 YFSETQ. The CDR3 spans 13 residues. V lost 4 bases and J 3 bases, leaving 11 bases between the germline ends. The CDR3 coding sequence is TGCGCCAGCAGCCAGGACAGCTTCTACGAGCAGTACTTC. As protein: CASSQDSFYEQYF.

The chain joins TRBV7-8 to TRBJ1-5; 7 bases line up with TRBD1. Germline-derived CDR1 and CDR2 are SGHVS and FQNEAQ. CDR3 length equals 15 residues. V lost 5 bases to trimming and J lost 7 bases; unmatched junction nucleotides: 11. CDR3 sequence reads: CASSQSYRGGQPQHF. The CDR3 DNA follows: TGTGCCAGCAGCCAATCATACAGGGGAGGACAGCCCCAGCATTTT.

This clone was counted a single time. V and J are TRBV18 and TRBJ1-4; tentatively, D is TRBD1 (5 bases). The V end was cut by 5 bases, the J end by 4 bases, with 8 bases between. Germline CDR1 KGHSH, CDR2 LQKENI. There are 13 residues in the CDR3. The CDR3, as DNA: TGTGCCAGCTCAGGGACCGTTAATGAAAAACTGTTTTTT. The encoded protein is CASSGTVNEKLFF.

The chain recombines TRBV29-1 with TRBJ1-1; D is unresolved. The CDR3 contains 12 residues. Deletions cut 6 bases from V and 4 bases from J, with 12 bases between. CDR1 and CDR2 (germline): SQVTM, ANQGSEA. The CDR3 sequence: CSVREGVTEAFF. The CDR3 DNA sequence: TGCAGCGTCCGAGAGGGTGTCACTGAAGCTTTCTTT.

The chain carries TRBV7-2 and TRBJ1-2; tentative D call: TRBD1 (5 bases). Germline V gene sequence: CDR1 SGHTA, CDR2 FQGNSA. This CDR3 is 15 amino acids long. The V end was cut by 1 base, the J end by 4 bases, with 13 bases between. Here the CDR3 reads CASSLVSGSGYGYTF. CDR3 nucleotides: TGTGCCAGCAGCTTAGTGTCAGGGAGTGGCTATGGCTACACCTTC. The full variable domain, its missing parts supplied by reference TRBV7-2 and TRBJ1-2, is GAGVSQSPSNKVTEKGKDVELRCDPISGHTALYWYRQSLGQGLEFLIYFQGNSAPDKSGLPSDRFSAERTGGSVSTLTIQRTQQEDSAVYLCASSLVSGSGYGYTFGSGTRLTVV.

The chain couples TRBV10-3 to TRBJ2-7; a possible D gene is TRBD2 (5 bases). The CDR3 is 14 amino acids. Between the trimmed V and J ends, which lost 4 bases and 0 bases, there was a span of 10 bases. In germline, CDR1 is ENHRY, CDR2 SYGVKD. Here the CDR3 DNA reads TGTGCCATCAGTGGGTCGGGGTCCTCCTACGAGCAGTACTTC. Residues: CAISGSGSSYEQYF.